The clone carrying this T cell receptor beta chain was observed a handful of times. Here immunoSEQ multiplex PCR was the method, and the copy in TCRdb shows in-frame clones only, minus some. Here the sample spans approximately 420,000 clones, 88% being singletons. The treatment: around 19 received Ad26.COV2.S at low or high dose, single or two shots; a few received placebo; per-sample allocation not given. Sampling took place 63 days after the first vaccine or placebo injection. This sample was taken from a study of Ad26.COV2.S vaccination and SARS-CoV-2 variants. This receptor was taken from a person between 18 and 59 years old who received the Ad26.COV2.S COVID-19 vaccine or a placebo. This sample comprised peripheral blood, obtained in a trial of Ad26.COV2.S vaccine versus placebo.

CDR3 residues: CASSLTGGYEQYF. The CDR3 DNA is TGTGCCAGCAGCTTAACAGGGGGCTACGAGCAGTACTTC. The rearrangement joins TRBV7-2 to TRBJ2-7; TRBD1 aligns across 8 bases. This CDR3 has 13 amino acids. In germline, CDR1 is SGHTA, CDR2 FQGNSA. Unmatched junction bases numbered 0, after V lost 2 bases and J lost 3 bases.